The 13 T cell receptor beta chains presented below share a single source sample, sequenced in a study of blood T cell repertoires in COVID-19. Data came from immunoSEQ multiplex PCR; TCRdb stores just in-frame clones and leaves some out. The sample contains approximately 320,000 clones, 90% of which appear only once. The specimen sequenced was PBMCs or T cells enriched from blood (not recorded which). These receptors were obtained from a man aged 55 to 69 who had recovered from COVID-19.

The CDR3 nucleotides read TGCAGCGTTCGCGAGGGGGTAGGCGAGCAGTACTTC. Protein product: CSVREGVGEQYF. The chain joins TRBV29-1 to TRBJ2-7, with D maybe TRBD1 (6 bases). With 5 bases removed from V and 6 bases from J, the gap between germline ends came to 14 bases. Per the germline V gene, CDR1 is SQVTM and CDR2 is ANQGSEA. The CDR3 totals 12 residues.

This chain connects TRBV30 to TRBJ1-4, with unresolved D. The CDR3 loop spans 14 amino acids. V was trimmed by 6 bases and J by 3 bases, leaving 14 bases between them. Looked up from germline, CDR1 is GTSNPN and CDR2 is SVGIG (reference sequence). The CDR3 region has the DNA TGTGCCTGCACACGGACTAGGGCTAATGAAAAACTGTTTTTT. Translated: CACTRTRANEKLFF.

This rearrangement joins TRBV5-1 to TRBJ1-1; D might be TRBD1 (6 bases). V lost 4 bases and J lost 0, with 16 bases in between. This CDR3 is built from 16 residues. Germline V CDR1 and CDR2: SGHRS, YFSETQ. The CDR3, as DNA: TGCGCCAGCAGCCCCGACAGGAGACAAATGAACACTGAAGCTTTCTTT. It codes for CASSPDRRQMNTEAFF.

The chain carries TRBV3-1 (or the pseudogene TRBV3-2) and TRBJ1-5; 12 nucleotides match TRBD1. Germline CDR1 reads LGHDT; CDR2 reads YNNKEL (reference sequence). The V gene end was trimmed by 4 bases and the J gene end by 6 bases; junction bases not matched to a gene: 1. CDR3 size: 14 residues. In DNA, the CDR3 is TGTGCCAGCAGCCGGGACAGGGGGCTTCAGCCCCAGCATTTT. Translation gives CASSRDRGLQPQHF.

The chain carries TRBV25-1 and TRBJ2-7; 12 bases are shared with TRBD2. This CDR3 spans 14 amino acids. J gave up 2 bases and V 6 bases, and 2 bases lay outside the gene matches. Per germline, CDR1 MGHDK and CDR2 SYGVNS. The CDR3 here is CASSLAGGTYEQYF. For the CDR3, the DNA is TGTGCCAGCAGCCTAGCGGGAGGGACCTACGAGCAGTACTTC.

The CDR3 coding sequence is TGTGCCAGCAGCGCTCCACAGGGGGACCTTTACAATGAGCAGTTCTTC. Protein product: CASSAPQGDLYNEQFF. The V gene is TRBV9, the J gene TRBJ2-1, with 8 bases lining up with TRBD1. Germline lookup yields CDR1 SGDLS and CDR2 YYNGEE. The CDR3 runs to 16 residues. V gave up 3 bases and J gave up 4 bases; unmatched junction bases: 9.

The rearrangement uses TRBV4-2 and TRBJ2-1; 8 nucleotides match TRBD2. The ends lost 2 bases at V and 4 bases at J; junction bases unmatched: 4. In germline, CDR1 is LGHNA, CDR2 YNFKEQ. There are 15 residues in the CDR3. The CDR3 here is CASSQPGRVYNEQFF. DNA of the CDR3: TGTGCCAGCAGCCAACCCGGGAGGGTTTACAATGAGCAGTTCTTC.

The chain has TRBV5-5 and TRBJ2-7, with TRBD1 as a possible D gene (6 bases). V lost 3 bases and J lost 6, with 22 bases in between. CDR1 is SGHKS and CDR2 is YYEKEE in the germline V gene (reference sequence). The length of the CDR3 is 16 residues. The CDR3 sequence: CASSSPWQGTLREQYF. The CDR3 region has the DNA TGTGCCAGCAGCTCTCCCTGGCAGGGGACCTTACGCGAGCAGTACTTC. The full variable domain, rest sourced from reference TRBV5-5 and TRBJ2-7, is DAGVTQSPTHLIKTRGQQVTLRCSPISGHKSVSWYQQVLGQGPQFIFQYYEKEERGRGNFPDRFSARQFPNYSSELNVNALLLGDSALYLCASSSPWQGTLREQYFGPGTRLTVT.

This chain connects TRBV7-9 to TRBJ1-5, with D perhaps TRBD1 (5 bases). V dropped 4 bases and J dropped 4 bases, with 11 bases sitting between them. Germline V gene data show CDR1 as SEHNR and CDR2 as FQNEAQ (reference sequence). This CDR3 is 14 amino acids long. CDR3 amino acids: CASSSEGSNQPQHF. Written as DNA, the CDR3 is TGTGCCAGCAGCTCGGAGGGGTCAAATCAGCCCCAGCATTTT. Variable domain in full (rest from reference TRBV7-9 and TRBJ1-5): DTGVSQNPRHKITKRGQNVTFRCDPISEHNRLYWYRQTLGQGPEFLTYFQNEAQLEKSRLLSDRFSAERPKGSFSTLEIQRTEQGDSAMYLCASSSEGSNQPQHFGDGTRLSIL.

The chain is built from TRBV15 and TRBJ1-3, with D possibly TRBD1 on 6 matching bases. The CDR3 has 16 amino acids. Trimming pared 0 bases from V and 4 bases from J, leaving 13 bases between. Looked up from germline, CDR1 is LNHNV and CDR2 is YYDKDF (reference sequence). As DNA, the CDR3 is TGTGCCACCAGCAGAGATGGCCAGGGGAGAGGAAACACCATATATTTT. As protein: CATSRDGQGRGNTIYF.

The chain is built from TRBV13 and TRBJ2-1, with 9 bases lining up with TRBD2. The CDR3 extends over 14 amino acids. CDR1 is PRHDT, CDR2 FYEKMQ, per germline (reference sequence). The J segment lost 10 bases and the V segment lost 4 bases, leaving 8 bases of the junction unmatched. This CDR3 reads CASSYFRGRGEQFF. The CDR3 bases are TGTGCCAGCAGCTATTTCCGCGGGAGGGGGGAGCAGTTCTTC.

The chain recombines TRBV30 with TRBJ2-1; D is unresolved. The germline V and J ends were trimmed by 3 bases and 10 bases, with 13 bases remaining between them. CDR1 and CDR2 from the germline V gene are GTSNPN and SVGIG (reference sequence). The CDR3 sequence is 12 residues long. For the CDR3, the DNA is TGTGCCTGGAGCGATCTAGAACGGGAGCAGTTCTTC. It translates to CAWSDLEREQFF. Supplemented by reference TRBV30 and TRBJ2-1, the full variable domain reads SQTIHQWPATLVQPVGSPLSLECTVEGTSNPNLYWYRQAAGRGLQLLFYSVGIGQISSEVPQNLSASRPQDRQFILSSKKLLLSDSGFYLCAWSDLEREQFFGPGTRLTVL.

V is TRBV5-4 and J is TRBJ2-7; TRBD2 aligns across 8 bases. The V segment lost 4 bases and the J segment 7 bases; nucleotides outside the gene matches: 13. Germline V gene data show CDR1 as SGHNT and CDR2 as YYREEE (reference sequence). The CDR3 consists of 15 residues. This CDR3 is CASSRGSGSTGEQYF. The CDR3 nucleotides read TGTGCCAGCAGCCGAGGGAGCGGGAGCACTGGGGAGCAGTACTTC. The entire variable domain, with the rest obtained from reference TRBV5-4 and TRBJ2-7, is as follows: ETGVTQSPTHLIKTRGQQVTLRCSSQSGHNTVSWYQQALGQGPQFIFQYYREEENGRGNFPPRFSGLQFPNYSSELNVNALELDDSALYLCASSRGSGSTGEQYFGPGTRLTVT.